Listed below are T cell receptor beta chains from one sample, sequenced in a study of neurological immune-mediated disorders. TCRdb passed the 5' RACE reads through MiXCR, listing each CDR3 protein once. This repertoire shows tens of thousands of distinct CDR3 sequences, over 3.5% found once; its top ten account for 1.5% to 2%. The sample consisted of CD4+ T cells from blood. The source is a woman between 35 and 50 years old with multiple sclerosis. The CDR3 runs from the conserved cysteine through the conserved F or W. Fields, in order: J gene, CDR3 length, V gene, CDR3 protein.

j_call: TRBJ2-7; cdr3_length: 14; v_call: TRBV5-1; cdr3_aa: CASSLGTVSYEQYF
j_call: TRBJ2-3; cdr3_length: 16; v_call: TRBV9; cdr3_aa: CASSVASGGALDTQYF
j_call: TRBJ2-1; cdr3_length: 13; v_call: TRBV10-1; cdr3_aa: CASSHRQGNEQFF
j_call: TRBJ2-7; cdr3_length: 14; v_call: TRBV5-1; cdr3_aa: CASSIAGTGYEQYF
j_call: TRBJ1-1; cdr3_length: 14; v_call: TRBV18; cdr3_aa: CASSQQALNTEAFF
j_call: TRBJ2-7; cdr3_length: 15; v_call: TRBV6-1; cdr3_aa: CASSVIGTGPYEQHF
j_call: TRBJ1-5; cdr3_length: 15; v_call: TRBV20-1; cdr3_aa: CSASPSGQGLRPQHF
j_call: TRBJ2-2; cdr3_length: 13; v_call: TRBV5-1; cdr3_aa: CASSTRSTGELFF
j_call: TRBJ2-1; cdr3_length: 14; v_call: TRBV11-3; cdr3_aa: CASSGQGRGSEQFF
j_call: TRBJ2-3; cdr3_length: 17; v_call: TRBV20-1; cdr3_aa: CSARVLAGGKHPDTQYF
j_call: TRBJ2-3; cdr3_length: 15; v_call: TRBV10-3; cdr3_aa: CAIQRGGEVADTQYF
j_call: TRBJ1-2; cdr3_length: 14; v_call: TRBV5-1; cdr3_aa: CASSFGTANYGYTF
j_call: TRBJ1-2; cdr3_length: 17; v_call: TRBV4-2; cdr3_aa: CASSQKTSGTGFYGYTF
j_call: TRBJ2-1; cdr3_length: 16; v_call: TRBV12-3/TRBV12-4; cdr3_aa: CASSARTSGGGNEQFF
j_call: TRBJ2-1; cdr3_length: 16; v_call: TRBV3-1; cdr3_aa: CASSRRTSSSYNEQFF
j_call: TRBJ2-3; cdr3_length: 15; v_call: TRBV4-1; cdr3_aa: CASSHRGLSTDTQYF
j_call: TRBJ2-5; cdr3_length: 14; v_call: TRBV5-1; cdr3_aa: CASSSVTGGETQYF
j_call: TRBJ1-2; cdr3_length: 14; v_call: TRBV12-3/TRBV12-4; cdr3_aa: CASSWGVSDYGYTF
j_call: TRBJ1-2; cdr3_length: 15; v_call: TRBV13; cdr3_aa: CASSLKSGGDYGYTF
j_call: TRBJ2-3; cdr3_length: 13; v_call: TRBV5-8; cdr3_aa: CASTVQGSDTQYF
j_call: TRBJ2-5; cdr3_length: 15; v_call: TRBV10-2; cdr3_aa: CASSEPPRGQETQYF
j_call: TRBJ1-2; cdr3_length: 16; v_call: TRBV5-1; cdr3_aa: CASSLVPGPSGYGYTF
j_call: TRBJ2-1; cdr3_length: 15; v_call: TRBV12-3/TRBV12-4; cdr3_aa: CASSPWTGGSGEQFF
j_call: TRBJ2-3; cdr3_length: 19; v_call: TRBV6-1; cdr3_aa: CASSDYVDRDRGFTDTQYF
j_call: TRBJ2-7; cdr3_length: 14; v_call: TRBV5-1; cdr3_aa: CASSLGPGSYEQYF
j_call: TRBJ1-1; cdr3_length: 16; v_call: TRBV6-1; cdr3_aa: CASRPRDNEWDTEAFF